The 2 T cell receptor beta chains below were found in one sample sequenced in a study of beta chain features in type 1 diabetes. The antigens of these receptors remain unknown. Reverse transcribing all isolated RNA meant expressed TCRB transcripts were sequenced. TCRdb's copy holds only in-frame clones and misses some; the assay was immunoSEQ multiplex PCR. The sample has over 150,000 clones, 8% to 9.5% seen once. Study findings and constraints: All four CD4+ subsets from Type 1 diabetes patients carried moderately but significantly shorter TCRB CDR3s.

The sequencing sample was made of central memory CD4+ T cells from blood. These receptors were collected from a woman aged 18-30 years with type 1 diabetes.

This clone was seen a handful of times. The V call is TRBV4-1, the J call TRBJ2-5, with no clear D. CDR3 length: 14 amino acids. Germline V gene data show CDR1 as MGHRA and CDR2 as YSYEKL. The V end lost 0 bases, the J end lost 4 bases, and 9 bases lay between the germline ends. CDR3 coding DNA: TGCGCCAGCAGCCAAGAGGGTACAGTAGAGACCCAGTACTTC. Amino acid sequence: CASSQEGTVETQYF.

The J gene is TRBJ1-2, the V gene TRBV18; D not certain. In germline, CDR1 is KGHSH, CDR2 LQKENI. The CDR3 is 13 amino acids. Trimming took 6 bases from V and 4 from J, leaving 12 bases between them. CDR3 protein: CASSSDWSYGYTF. As DNA, the CDR3 is TGTGCCAGCTCTTCGGACTGGAGCTATGGCTACACCTTC.